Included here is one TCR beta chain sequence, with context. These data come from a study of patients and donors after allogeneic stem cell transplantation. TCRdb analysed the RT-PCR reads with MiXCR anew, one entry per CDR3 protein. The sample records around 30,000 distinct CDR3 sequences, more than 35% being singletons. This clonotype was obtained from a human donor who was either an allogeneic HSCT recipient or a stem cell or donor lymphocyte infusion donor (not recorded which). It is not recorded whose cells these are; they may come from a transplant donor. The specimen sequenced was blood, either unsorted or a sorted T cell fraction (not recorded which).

CDR3 sequence (DNA): TGTGCCAGCAGCTTGTTGGACAGGGGGTCCCCACCCTTTGGCTACACCTTC. This encodes CASSLLDRGSPPFGYTF. This chain connects TRBV5-6 to TRBJ1-2; 10 nucleotides match TRBD1. Unmatched junction bases numbered 13, after V lost 1 base and J lost 7 bases. CDR1 is SGHDT, CDR2 YYEEEE, per germline. The length of the CDR3 is 17 residues. The full variable domain, its missing parts supplied by reference TRBV5-6 and TRBJ1-2, is DAGVTQSPTHLIKTRGQQVTLRCSPKSGHDTVSWYQQALGQGPQFIFQYYEEEERQRGNFPDRFSGHQFPNYSSELNVNALLLGDSALYLCASSLLDRGSPPFGYTFGSGTRLTVV.